This TCR beta chain was documented in a study of shared clonotypes between healthy human individuals. Positively selected for CCR7, the CD45RO-negative cells used as naive CD8 cells excluded terminally differentiated effector memory CD45RA+ cells. This CDR3 is built from 15 residues. In germline, CDR1 is SGHRS, CDR2 YFSETQ. Trimming removed 1 base from V and 2 bases from J; junction bases left unmatched: 6. Sequencing used immunoSEQ multiplex PCR; TCRdb keeps in-frame clones, though not all of them. This repertoire shows millions of clones, roughly 91% found once; its top ten account for about 1.8%. The receptor was isolated from a young man in good health. Some clones in this sample may be carry-over from other donors' samples. The source material was naive CD8+ T cells from PBMCs. The chain uses TRBV5-1 and TRBJ2-7; 7 nucleotides align to TRBD2. The DNA for the CDR3 is TGCGCCAGCAGCTTGCTTCCAGCGGGGACCTACGAGCAGTACTTC. Its protein is CASSLLPAGTYEQYF.